Below are 10 T cell receptor beta chains sequenced from a single sample in a study of CD8 T cells in ankylosing spondylitis. Overall study findings and caveats: Among TCR beta sequences, a motif of 7 to 9 highly homologous variants appeared characteristic of ankylosing spondylitis blood.

Which antigens these TCRs recognize remains unknown. Each CDR3 protein gets one entry after TCRdb re-called the 5' RACE reads with MiXCR. Of 330,000 or so distinct CDR3 sequences listed, 6.5% to 10% are singletons. The specimen was blood, either unsorted or a sorted T cell fraction (not recorded which). These receptors originate from a male donor with ankylosing spondylitis.

In its sample, this clonotype was seen many times. This chain joins TRBV7-9 and TRBJ2-7; D may be TRBD2 (6 bases). In germline, CDR1 is SEHNR, CDR2 FQNEAQ (reference sequence). The length of the CDR3 is 15 residues. The ends were cut back, 4 bases at V and 3 bases at J, with 16 bases in the middle. The CDR3 DNA reads TGTGCCAGCAGCTCCCCCCCGGACTACAACTACGAGCAGTACTTC. Amino acids: CASSSPPDYNYEQYF.

The V and J genes are TRBV7-3 and TRBJ2-3, with TRBD2 matching over 9 bases. V was clipped by 5 bases and J by 4 bases; unmatched bases: 7. The CDR3 is 15 residues long. Germline values: CDR1 SGHTA, CDR2 FQGTGA. DNA for the CDR3: TGTGCCAGCAGCCCGCTAGCGGGATCTTCAGATACGCAGTATTTT. Translating it yields CASSPLAGSSDTQYF.

V gene TRBV5-1 combines with J gene TRBJ2-1; 11 bases agree with TRBD2. Unmatched junction bases numbered 6, after V lost 1 base and J lost 3 bases. CDR1 is SGHRS, CDR2 YFSETQ, per germline. The CDR3 is made up of 17 amino acids. The CDR3 region has the DNA TGCGCCAGCAGCTTGTGGGGGACTAGCGGTATCTACAATGAGCAGTTCTTC. Its protein product is CASSLWGTSGIYNEQFF.

The chain links TRBV7-3 to TRBJ2-1, with TRBD2 identical over 14 bases. Per the germline V gene, CDR1 is SGHTA and CDR2 is FQGTGA. The CDR3 covers 16 residues. V trimming: 4 bases; J trimming: 6 bases; junction bases outside the gene matches: 5. The CDR3 is CASSSWGTSGSNEQFF. The CDR3 DNA is TGTGCCAGCAGCTCCTGGGGGACTAGCGGGAGCAATGAGCAGTTCTTC.

In its sample, this clonotype was seen a few times. This chain links TRBV5-1 with TRBJ2-5; no clear D gene. Germline V gives CDR1 SGHRS, CDR2 YFSETQ. The CDR3 covers 15 residues. V was trimmed by 1 base and J by 1 base, leaving 11 bases between them. This chain's CDR3 is CASSLNAAVQETQYF. CDR3 DNA sequence: TGCGCCAGCAGCTTGAACGCGGCAGTCCAAGAGACCCAGTACTTC. The full variable domain, with the rest looked up from reference TRBV5-1 and TRBJ2-5, is KAGVTQTPRYLIKTRGQQVTLSCSPISGHRSVSWYQQTPGQGLQFLFEYFSETQRNKGNFPGRFSGRQFSNSRSEMNVSTLELGDSALYLCASSLNAAVQETQYFGPGTRLLVL.

This clonotype was picked up many times. The chain joins TRBV12-3 or TRBV12-4 to TRBJ2-3, with D hard to call. The CDR3 length is 14 residues. Trimming took 4 bases from V and 2 from J, leaving 10 bases between them. CDR3 nucleotides: TGTGCCAGCAGTTGGTCGGGCCCCACAGATACGCAGTATTTT. Amino acid sequence: CASSWSGPTDTQYF.

The chain joins TRBV28 to TRBJ2-7, with D perhaps given as TRBD1 or TRBD2 (5 bases each). Trimming removed 6 bases at V and 3 bases at J, with 18 bases between. This CDR3 is 15 amino acids long. CDR1 is MDHEN and CDR2 is SYDVKM in the germline V gene. CDR3 residues: CASSRRTAQGYEQYF. The CDR3 nucleotides read TGTGCCAGCAGCAGACGGACTGCGCAGGGCTACGAGCAGTACTTC.

This clonotype was seen a few times. This chain joins TRBV15 and TRBJ2-7, with D perhaps being TRBD1 or TRBD2 (5 bases each). V was cut by 0 bases and J by 0 bases, with 12 bases left in between. The CDR3 totals 16 residues. Germline CDR1 and CDR2: LNHNV and YYDKDF (reference sequence). The CDR3 sequence is CATSRDRDLSSYEQYF. In DNA form, the CDR3 reads TGTGCCACCAGCAGAGATCGGGACCTCAGCTCCTACGAGCAGTACTTC.

This clonotype was observed a handful of times. The J gene is TRBJ2-1, the V gene TRBV7-2; the D gene is possibly TRBD1 (6 bases). This CDR3 comprises 15 residues. From germline, CDR1 is SGHTA and CDR2 FQGNSA. V lost 2 bases and J lost 3, with 11 bases in between. CDR3 in DNA: TGTGCCAGCAGCTTACATCACAGGGTCTACAATGAGCAGTTCTTC. Translated: CASSLHHRVYNEQFF.

This clonotype came up a few times. The chain is built from TRBV29-1 and TRBJ1-2, with D unclear. This CDR3 has 13 residues. Per germline, CDR1 SQVTM and CDR2 ANQGSEA. Trimming shortened V by 4 bases and J by 5 bases, and 14 bases separated the two germline ends. CDR3 nucleotide sequence: TGCAGCGTTGCCCAGATCCCTACTTATGGCTACACCTTC. Amino acid sequence: CSVAQIPTYGYTF.